This TCR beta chain was identified in a study of blood T cell repertoires in COVID-19 (TCRdb year 2020). With regard to the full study: Samples covering the acute and convalescent phases of COVID-19 were provided by collaborators in the United States, Italy and Spain. The material from the prospective study consisted of cDNA or gDNA derived from T cells, B-cell-depleted T cells, or PBMCs. The dataset comprised deeply sampled blood TCRbeta repertoires from subjects exposed to, actively infected with, or recovered from COVID-19. The repertoires were released in a freely available public database meant as a resource for research on the immune response to SARS-CoV-2. Samples came from the ongoing ImmuneRACE study (first 160 participants) plus 1,254 subjects from 6 global collaborators. The sample metadata nearly always contained a de-identified subject ID, COVID-19 status, age in years and sex. Where available, HLA class I and class II types were obtained from metadata supplied by the sample provider rather than from assay-based typing. Points the paper makes about the study in general: How much clinical and demographic metadata was included differed by source and by participant, and the metadata was provided uncurated.

TCRbeta CDR3 regions were amplified from genomic DNA by means of the immunoSEQ Assay, a bias-controlled multiplex PCR. In the paper's pipeline: The number of nucleated cells in each sample was estimated by amplification of reference gene primers within the assay. To quantify the absolute abundance of each unique TCRbeta CDR3 rearrangement, sequence reads were collapsed and filtered. For each sample, productive Simpson clonality was calculated by taking the square root of Simpson's diversity index across productive rearrangements. In TCRdb, the immuneACCESS table is reduced to in-frame sequences with V and J assigned. These tables do not hold every clone; where another copy was compared, an unresolved V gene accounts for under half, and the others remain unexplained. D and trimming come from the DNA, and the V and J calls and clone size come from that table. In all, the sample holds under 500,000 clones, and nearly 90% of those were seen once. The ten largest account for 1.5% to 2% of the sample.

For this clone: Its antigen specificity is not known. No much larger clone is present one base from it, and per-base qualities are unavailable.

Participants in the prospective study were enrolled through a virtual design, were aged roughly 18 to 95 years, and lived in about two dozen United States geographic areas. To assign participants to cohorts, the prospective study relied on clinical history that participants themselves reported in a screening survey and a study questionnaire. In the prospective study, whole blood, serum and a nasopharyngeal or oropharyngeal swab were collected from each participant by mobile phlebotomists. Over an approximately 2-month period, participants in the prospective study had the option of providing additional blood draws and questionnaires. Prospective study blood samples were shipped either frozen or at room temperature before DNA extraction. As encoded in the germline V gene, CDR1 is SGHAT while CDR2 is FQNNGV. Trimming takes 3 bases off V and 7 bases off J; junction bases not matched to a gene: 5. The cysteine opens and the phenylalanine closes a CDR3 of 14 amino acids. Only the CDR3 DNA is retained, 42 bases long and in frame from the first base.

The chain links TRBV11-2 with TRBJ1-4, with 7 bases matching TRBD1. Specimen: PBMCs or T cells enriched from blood (not recorded which). This TCR was sampled from a young woman with acute COVID-19. The DNA sequence reads TGTGCCAGCAGCTTGCAGGGGGATAGTGAAAAACTGTTTTTT. Its coded protein is CASSLQGDSEKLFF.